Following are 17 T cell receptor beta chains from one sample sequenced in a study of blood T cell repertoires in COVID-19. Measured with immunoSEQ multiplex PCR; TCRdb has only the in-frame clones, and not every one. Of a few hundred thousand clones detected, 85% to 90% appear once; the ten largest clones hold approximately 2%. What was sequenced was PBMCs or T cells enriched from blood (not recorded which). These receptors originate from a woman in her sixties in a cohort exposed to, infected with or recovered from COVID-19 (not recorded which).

CDR3 DNA: TGTGCCAGCAGCTCAGGGCTAGGTTCACCCCTCCACTTT. This sequence encodes CASSSGLGSPLHF. The chain couples TRBV7-9 to TRBJ1-6; TRBD1 might be the D (5 bases). This CDR3 is 13 amino acids long. Germline V gene sequence: CDR1 SEHNR, CDR2 FQNEAQ (reference sequence). The V end was cut by 4 bases, the J end by 9 bases, with 10 bases between.

The DNA of the CDR3 is TGTGCCAGCAGTTCCGTCAGAGATACGCAGTATTTT. This codes for CASSSVRDTQYF. The genes are TRBV28 and TRBJ2-3; D not certain. The CDR3 is 12 amino acids. Trimming stripped 4 bases from V and 5 bases from J, with 7 bases between. Germline V gene data show CDR1 as MDHEN and CDR2 as SYDVKM. Based on the CDR3 plus reference TRBV28 and TRBJ2-3, the full variable domain is DVKVTQSSRYLVKRTGEKVFLECVQDMDHENMFWYRQDPGLGLRLIYFSYDVKMKEKGDIPEGYSVSREKKERFSLILESASTNQTSMYLCASSSVRDTQYFGPGTRLTVL.

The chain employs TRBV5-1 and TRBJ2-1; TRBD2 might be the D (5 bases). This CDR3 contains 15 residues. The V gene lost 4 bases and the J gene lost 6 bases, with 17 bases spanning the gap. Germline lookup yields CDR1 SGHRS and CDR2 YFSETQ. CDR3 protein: CASSPGRTEVNEQFF. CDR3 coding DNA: TGCGCCAGCAGCCCCGGTAGGACGGAGGTCAATGAGCAGTTCTTC. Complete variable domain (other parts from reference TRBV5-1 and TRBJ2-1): KAGVTQTPRYLIKTRGQQVTLSCSPISGHRSVSWYQQTPGQGLQFLFEYFSETQRNKGNFPGRFSGRQFSNSRSEMNVSTLELGDSALYLCASSPGRTEVNEQFFGPGTRLTVL.

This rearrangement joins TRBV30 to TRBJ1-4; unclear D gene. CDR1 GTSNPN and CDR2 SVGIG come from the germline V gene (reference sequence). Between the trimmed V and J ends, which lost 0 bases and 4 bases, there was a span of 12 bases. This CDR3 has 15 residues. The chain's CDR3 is CAWSVQPGINEKLFF. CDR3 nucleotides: TGTGCCTGGAGTGTACAACCGGGGATTAATGAAAAACTGTTTTTT.

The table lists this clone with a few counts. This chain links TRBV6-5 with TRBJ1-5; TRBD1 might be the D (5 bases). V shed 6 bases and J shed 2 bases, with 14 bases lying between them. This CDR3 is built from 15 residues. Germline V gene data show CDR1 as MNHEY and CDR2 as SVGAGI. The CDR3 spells CASRRQLTGNQPQHF. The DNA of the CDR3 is TGTGCCAGCAGGCGACAGTTAACGGGCAATCAGCCCCAGCATTTT.

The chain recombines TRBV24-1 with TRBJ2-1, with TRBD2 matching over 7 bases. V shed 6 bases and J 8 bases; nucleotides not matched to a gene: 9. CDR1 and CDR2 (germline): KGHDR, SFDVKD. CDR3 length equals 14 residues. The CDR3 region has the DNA TGTGCCACCAGTCTAAGCGGGACGAGCGATGAGCAGTTCTTC. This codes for CATSLSGTSDEQFF.

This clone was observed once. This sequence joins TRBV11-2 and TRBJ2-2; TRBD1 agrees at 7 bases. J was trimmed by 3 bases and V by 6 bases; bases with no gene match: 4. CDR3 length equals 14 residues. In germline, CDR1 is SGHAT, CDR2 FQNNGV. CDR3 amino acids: CASRRQGHTGELFF. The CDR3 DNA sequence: TGTGCCAGCAGGAGACAGGGACACACCGGGGAGCTGTTTTTT.

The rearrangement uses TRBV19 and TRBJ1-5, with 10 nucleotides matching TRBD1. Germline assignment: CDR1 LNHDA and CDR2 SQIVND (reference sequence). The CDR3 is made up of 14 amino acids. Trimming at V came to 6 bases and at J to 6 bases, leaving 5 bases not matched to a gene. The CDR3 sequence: CASSSGTGVQPQHF. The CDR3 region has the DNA TGTGCCAGTAGCTCCGGGACAGGGGTTCAGCCCCAGCATTTT.

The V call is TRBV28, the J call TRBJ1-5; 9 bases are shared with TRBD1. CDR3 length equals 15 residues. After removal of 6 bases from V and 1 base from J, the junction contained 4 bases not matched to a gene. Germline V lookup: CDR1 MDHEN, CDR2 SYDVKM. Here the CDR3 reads CASSGTGTSNQPQHF. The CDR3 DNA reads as TGTGCCAGCAGCGGGACAGGGACGAGCAATCAGCCCCAGCATTTT.

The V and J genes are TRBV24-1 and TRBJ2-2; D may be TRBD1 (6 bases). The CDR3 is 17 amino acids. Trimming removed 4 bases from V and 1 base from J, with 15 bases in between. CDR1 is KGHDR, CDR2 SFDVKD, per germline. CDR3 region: CATSDQIPGQNTGELFF. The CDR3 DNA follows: TGTGCCACCAGTGACCAAATCCCGGGACAGAACACCGGGGAGCTGTTTTTT.

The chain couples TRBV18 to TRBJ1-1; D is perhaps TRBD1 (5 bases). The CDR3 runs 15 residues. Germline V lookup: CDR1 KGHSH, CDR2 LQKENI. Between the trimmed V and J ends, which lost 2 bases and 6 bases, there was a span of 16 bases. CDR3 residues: CASSPAGGRGAEAFF. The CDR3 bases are TGTGCCAGCTCACCAGCCGGGGGTCGAGGGGCTGAAGCTTTCTTT.

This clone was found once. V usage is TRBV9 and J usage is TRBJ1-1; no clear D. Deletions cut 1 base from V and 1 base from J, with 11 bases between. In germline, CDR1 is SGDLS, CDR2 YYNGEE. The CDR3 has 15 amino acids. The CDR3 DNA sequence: TGTGCCAGCAGCGTAAGCAGGTATGGGAACACTGAAGCTTTCTTT. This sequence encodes CASSVSRYGNTEAFF.

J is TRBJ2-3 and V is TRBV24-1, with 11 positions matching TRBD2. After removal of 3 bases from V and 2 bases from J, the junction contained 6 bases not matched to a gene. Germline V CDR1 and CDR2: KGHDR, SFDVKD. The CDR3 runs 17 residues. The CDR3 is CATSDPGTSGDTDTQYF. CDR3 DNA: TGTGCCACCAGTGATCCCGGGACTAGCGGAGACACAGATACGCAGTATTTT.

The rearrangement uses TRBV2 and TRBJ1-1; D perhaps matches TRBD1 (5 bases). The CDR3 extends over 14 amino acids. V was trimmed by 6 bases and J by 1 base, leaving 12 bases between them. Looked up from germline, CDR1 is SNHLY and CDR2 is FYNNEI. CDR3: CASRFLTENTEAFF. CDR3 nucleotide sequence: TGTGCCAGCAGATTTCTGACAGAGAACACTGAAGCTTTCTTT.

The CDR3 region is CASSYGFADTQYF. The CDR3 coding sequence is TGTGCCAGCAGTTACGGCTTCGCAGATACGCAGTATTTT. J is TRBJ2-3 and V is TRBV6-2 or TRBV6-3; no reliable D call. Germline assignment: CDR1 MNHEY and CDR2 SVGEGT. This CDR3 comprises 13 residues. Trimming pared 2 bases from V and 4 bases from J, leaving 7 bases between.

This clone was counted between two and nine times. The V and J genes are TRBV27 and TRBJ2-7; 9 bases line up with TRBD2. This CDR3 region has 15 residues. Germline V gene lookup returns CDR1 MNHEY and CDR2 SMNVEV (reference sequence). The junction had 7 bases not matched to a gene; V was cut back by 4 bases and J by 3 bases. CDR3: CASSSPSGISYEQYF. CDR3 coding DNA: TGTGCCAGCAGTTCCCCTAGCGGGATTAGCTACGAGCAGTACTTC.

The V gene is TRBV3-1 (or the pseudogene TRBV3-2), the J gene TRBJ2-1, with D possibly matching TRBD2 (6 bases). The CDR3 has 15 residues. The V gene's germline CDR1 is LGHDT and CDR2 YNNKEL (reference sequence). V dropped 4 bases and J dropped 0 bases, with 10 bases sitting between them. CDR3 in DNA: TGTGCCAGCAGCCGCCCTAGCGTCTCCTACAATGAGCAGTTCTTC. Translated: CASSRPSVSYNEQFF.